The 24 T cell receptor beta chains below were found in one sample sequenced in a study of memory CD8 T cells in hepatitis C reinfection. Time point meaning: late/post reinfection, 12 to 24 weeks after detection. Sorted cells were sequenced directly ex vivo without any in vitro expansion. Profiling relied on immunoSEQ multiplex PCR, and the TCRdb table lists in-frame clones only, not all of them. The repertoire holds about 46,000 clones, with approximately 89% as singletons. Material: naive CD8+ T cells sorted from blood. These receptors came from a man aged 18 to 29 with hepatitis C virus infection.

The V call is TRBV27, the J call TRBJ2-7; TRBD2 agrees at 7 bases. After removal of 2 bases from V and 2 bases from J, the junction contained 6 bases not matched to a gene. In germline, CDR1 is MNHEY, CDR2 SMNVEV (reference sequence). The CDR3 extends over 15 amino acids. The CDR3 loop is CASSLGAGVAYEQYF. DNA for the CDR3: TGTGCCAGCAGTTTAGGGGCGGGAGTAGCCTACGAGCAGTACTTC.

V usage is TRBV6-5 and J usage is TRBJ2-7; maybe TRBD2 (6 bases). The CDR3 has 14 residues. CDR1 and CDR2 from the germline V gene are MNHEY and SVGAGI. Trimming removed 0 bases at V and 3 bases at J, with 9 bases between. CDR3 nucleotide sequence: TGTGCCAGCAGTTACTCGGGACTCTACTACGAGCAGTACTTC. Translation: CASSYSGLYYEQYF.

The chain employs TRBV13 and TRBJ2-1, with 7 bases matching TRBD1. V gave up 4 bases and J gave up 7 bases; unmatched junction bases: 1. This CDR3 spans 12 amino acids. Germline V gene sequence: CDR1 PRHDT, CDR2 FYEKMQ (reference sequence). The CDR3: CASSSQGNEQFF. Written as DNA, the CDR3 is TGTGCCAGCAGCTCACAGGGGAATGAGCAGTTCTTC.

This chain uses TRBV4-1 with TRBJ2-7; possibly TRBD2 for D (6 bases). Germline CDR1 is MGHRA and CDR2 is YSYEKL. V gave up 0 bases and J gave up 4 bases, with 10 bases separating them. The CDR3 totals 14 residues. The CDR3 loop is CASSQESGGYEQYV. CDR3 in DNA: TGCGCCAGCAGCCAAGAGTCCGGAGGGTACGAGCAGTACGTC.

This clone was recorded once. The gene calls are TRBV19 and TRBJ2-1, with TRBD1 identical over 9 bases. Germline CDR1 is LNHDA and CDR2 is SQIVND (reference sequence). The CDR3 is 15 amino acids. V shed 3 bases and J 6 bases; nucleotides not matched to a gene: 6. The CDR3 DNA is TGTGCCAGTAGTATGGCCGGACAGGGGATCAATGAGCAGTTCTTC. This sequence encodes CASSMAGQGINEQFF.

V and J are TRBV27 and TRBJ2-1; 8 bases line up with TRBD2. The length of the CDR3 is 13 residues. J lost 7 bases, V lost 2 bases, and 1 base had no gene match. CDR1 is MNHEY, CDR2 SMNVEV, per germline (reference sequence). CDR3 nucleotides: TGTGCCAGCAGTTTAAGCGGGAGAAATGAGCAGTTCTTC. Translated, it gives CASSLSGRNEQFF.

This clone occurred once. This chain connects TRBV4-1 to TRBJ2-1, with 12 positions matching TRBD2. Germline lookup yields CDR1 MGHRA and CDR2 YSYEKL. The CDR3 length is 16 residues. V shed 5 bases, J shed 5 bases, and the junction held 7 bases outside the gene matches. Here the CDR3 DNA reads TGCGCCAGCAGCTTCCGGACTAGCGGGACAAACAATGAGCAGTTCTTC. Translated, it gives CASSFRTSGTNNEQFF.

This sequence joins TRBV9 and TRBJ1-1, with 7 bases fitting TRBD1. Germline-derived CDR1 and CDR2 are SGDLS and YYNGEE. This CDR3 comprises 14 residues. The V and J ends lost 2 bases and 1 base, in that order; junction bases with no gene match: 2. CDR3 sequence (DNA): TGTGCCAGCAGCGTCGAGGGGGCGAACACTGAAGCTTTCTTT. It yields the protein CASSVEGANTEAFF.

The chain is built from TRBV27 and TRBJ2-4, with 7 nucleotides matching TRBD2. The junction had 4 bases not matched to a gene; V was cut back by 4 bases and J by 4 bases. Germline CDR1 and CDR2: MNHEY and SMNVEV (reference sequence). The CDR3 sequence is 14 residues long. For the CDR3, the DNA is TGTGCCAGCAGTTATGGGGGGGGAAAAAACATTCAGTACTTC. Residues: CASSYGGGKNIQYF.

The J gene is TRBJ2-5, the V gene TRBV4-3, with 7 bases that match TRBD2. The CDR3 totals 19 residues. Germline-derived CDR1 and CDR2 are LGHNA and YSLEER. V trimming: 4 bases; J trimming: 5 bases; junction bases outside the gene matches: 22. The CDR3 sequence is CASSLQLGASGSPEETQYF. CDR3 coding DNA: TGCGCCAGCAGCCTGCAGCTTGGGGCTAGCGGATCCCCGGAGGAGACCCAGTACTTC.

The sample holds one count of this clone. This chain uses TRBV7-9 with TRBJ1-3; 10 bases are a match to TRBD1. The CDR3 extends over 18 amino acids. Germline CDR1 SEHNR, CDR2 FQNEAQ (reference sequence). Trimming removed 3 bases from V and 2 bases from J; junction bases left unmatched: 10. The DNA for the CDR3 is TGTGCCAGCAGCTTGGGTTTAGGACAGGGGGTAGCTGGAAACACCATATATTTT. This sequence encodes CASSLGLGQGVAGNTIYF.

The rearrangement links TRBV13 to TRBJ2-7, with D possibly TRBD1 on 5 matching bases. Trimming took off 4 bases at V and 5 bases at J, with 12 bases between the two ends. Per germline, CDR1 PRHDT and CDR2 FYEKMQ (reference sequence). CDR3 length: 13 residues. This CDR3 is CASSSIPDNEQYF. In DNA, the CDR3 is TGTGCCAGCAGCTCTATCCCGGACAACGAGCAGTACTTC.

The chain is built from TRBV2 and TRBJ2-7; 11 bases match TRBD2. The CDR3 spans 16 residues. Germline CDR1 reads SNHLY; CDR2 reads FYNNEI. V was clipped by 3 bases and J by 0 bases; unmatched bases: 4. CDR3 region: CASSDASGRSSYEQYF. DNA for the CDR3: TGTGCCAGCAGTGACGCTAGCGGGAGGAGCTCCTACGAGCAGTACTTC.

The chain recombines TRBV4-3 with TRBJ2-2, with 8 bases identical to TRBD2. Germline V gene data show CDR1 as LGHNA and CDR2 as YSLEER. Trimming took 0 bases from V and 4 from J; bases not matched to a gene: 7. The CDR3 has 17 amino acids. The chain's CDR3 is CASSQDWRGEGTGELFF. CDR3 coding DNA: TGCGCCAGCAGCCAAGATTGGCGGGGGGAGGGCACCGGGGAGCTGTTTTTT.

This sequence joins TRBV29-1 and TRBJ2-1; 8 nucleotides align to TRBD1. Trimming removed 0 bases from V and 10 bases from J; junction bases left unmatched: 8. This CDR3 contains 14 residues. Germline CDR1 is SQVTM and CDR2 is ANQGSEA. Written as DNA, the CDR3 is TGCAGCGTTGAAGATCCTGACAGGGGTAGAGAGCAGTTCTTC. Protein sequence: CSVEDPDRGREQFF.

This rearrangement joins TRBV11-2 to TRBJ2-5; no reliable D call. There are 13 residues in the CDR3. Germline V lookup: CDR1 SGHAT, CDR2 FQNNGV. Trimming took 5 bases from V and 11 from J, leaving 18 bases between them. In DNA, the CDR3 is TGTGCCAGCAGCCTAATACGTCTAGGAGAGCAGTACTTC. Amino acids: CASSLIRLGEQYF.

This clone has only a few counts. The chain has TRBV2 and TRBJ1-5; D gene unclear. Germline V gene lookup returns CDR1 SNHLY and CDR2 FYNNEI. The V and J ends lost 7 bases and 4 bases respectively, with 17 bases between them. The CDR3 runs to 15 residues. The CDR3 DNA reads as TGTGCCAGCACCCCCCGTGTACAGACAAATCAGCCCCAGCATTTT. As protein: CASTPRVQTNQPQHF.

The chain joins TRBV29-1 to TRBJ1-2, with a tentative D call TRBD1 (6 bases). The CDR3 sequence is 15 residues long. CDR1 and CDR2 from the germline V gene are SQVTM and ANQGSEA. Trimming left V 3 bases short and J 3 bases short, with 17 bases between. The CDR3 loop is CSVESRDTRDYGYTF. In DNA form, the CDR3 reads TGCAGCGTTGAGTCCCGGGACACCAGAGACTATGGCTACACCTTC.

The V call is TRBV7-2, the J call TRBJ2-7; TRBD2 might be the D (7 bases). Trimming shortened V by 1 base and J by 2 bases, and 9 bases separated the two germline ends. Germline V gene lookup returns CDR1 SGHTA and CDR2 FQGNSA. The CDR3 spans 14 residues. The CDR3 loop reads CASSLGGGPYEQYV. In nucleotides, the CDR3 is TGTGCCAGCAGCTTAGGGGGGGGGCCCTACGAGCAGTACGTC.

Of note for this clone: In the same sample, other DNA sequences code for this CDR3. The chain links TRBV15 to TRBJ1-2; 7 bases line up with TRBD1. This CDR3 comprises 15 residues. From germline, CDR1 is LNHNV and CDR2 YYDKDF (reference sequence). V shed 1 base and J 5 bases; nucleotides not matched to a gene: 7. The CDR3 is CATSRGQGVFYGYTF. The CDR3 DNA is TGTGCCACCAGCAGAGGACAGGGTGTCTTTTATGGCTACACCTTC. Full variable domain (rest looked up from reference TRBV15 and TRBJ1-2): DAMVIQNPRYQVTQFGKPVTLSCSQTLNHNVMYWYQQKSSQAPKLLFHYYDKDFNNEADTPDNFQSRRPNTSFCFLDIRSPGLGDTAMYLCATSRGQGVFYGYTFGSGTRLTVV.

This chain links TRBV10-3 with TRBJ2-1; 9 bases fit TRBD1. V shed 2 bases, J shed 9 bases, and the junction held 8 bases outside the gene matches. Germline CDR1 reads ENHRY; CDR2 reads SYGVKD. This CDR3 is 15 amino acids long. The CDR3 protein is CAISEPGQGISEQFF. DNA for the CDR3: TGTGCCATCAGTGAGCCCGGACAGGGGATTAGTGAGCAGTTCTTC.

The genes are TRBV4-2 and TRBJ2-7, with 7 bases identical to TRBD2. The germline CDR1 and CDR2 sequences are LGHNA and YNFKEQ. Unmatched junction bases numbered 4, after V lost 0 bases and J lost 2 bases. There are 15 residues in the CDR3. The CDR3 DNA follows: TGTGCCAGCAGCCAAGAGGGAGGGCTACCCTACGAGCAGTACTTC. It is translated as CASSQEGGLPYEQYF.

This chain links TRBV6-1 with TRBJ2-5, with a tentative D call TRBD1 (6 bases). This CDR3 is 13 amino acids long. V gave up 6 bases and J gave up 2 bases, with 10 bases separating them. Looked up from germline, CDR1 is MNHNS and CDR2 is SASEGT. This CDR3 is CASRETGQETQYF. CDR3 bases: TGTGCCAGCAGGGAGACAGGACAAGAGACCCAGTACTTC.

The rearrangement joins TRBV6-5 to TRBJ1-4; D ambiguous. Deletions cut 0 bases from V and 1 base from J, with 6 bases between. The CDR3 spans 15 residues. Germline V gives CDR1 MNHEY, CDR2 SVGAGI. CDR3 sequence reads: CASSYSRETNEKLFF. The CDR3 nucleotides read TGTGCCAGCAGTTACTCTCGCGAAACTAATGAAAAACTGTTTTTT.